This T cell receptor beta chain stems from a study of T cell responses to AZD1222 COVID-19 vaccine. Study-level results: White British people made up most donors, females outnumbered males, and clonal diversity was possibly underestimated.

The V end was cut by 3 bases, the J end by 10 bases, with 17 bases between. CDR1 is SGHDT and CDR2 is YYEEEE in the germline V gene. The length of the CDR3 is 15 residues. Generated by immunoSEQ multiplex PCR, the TCRdb table keeps only in-frame clones and is missing some. The sample lists about 73,000 clones, around 81% seen once, with 47% in the top ten. A note on this clone: The antigen remains undetermined.

The sequence was obtained from an adult who received the AZD1222 COVID-19 vaccine. This specimen was peripheral blood, taken 28 days after the second AZD1222 dose. This sequence joins TRBV5-6 and TRBJ1-6, with D possibly TRBD1 on 5 matching bases. The CDR3 spells CASSSEGKVESPLHF. CDR3 nucleotide sequence: TGTGCCAGCAGCTCGGAGGGGAAGGTTGAGTCACCCCTCCACTTT. The complete variable domain, with remaining parts taken from reference TRBV5-6 and TRBJ1-6, reads DAGVTQSPTHLIKTRGQQVTLRCSPKSGHDTVSWYQQALGQGPQFIFQYYEEEERQRGNFPDRFSGHQFPNYSSELNVNALLLGDSALYLCASSSEGKVESPLHFGNGTRLTVT.